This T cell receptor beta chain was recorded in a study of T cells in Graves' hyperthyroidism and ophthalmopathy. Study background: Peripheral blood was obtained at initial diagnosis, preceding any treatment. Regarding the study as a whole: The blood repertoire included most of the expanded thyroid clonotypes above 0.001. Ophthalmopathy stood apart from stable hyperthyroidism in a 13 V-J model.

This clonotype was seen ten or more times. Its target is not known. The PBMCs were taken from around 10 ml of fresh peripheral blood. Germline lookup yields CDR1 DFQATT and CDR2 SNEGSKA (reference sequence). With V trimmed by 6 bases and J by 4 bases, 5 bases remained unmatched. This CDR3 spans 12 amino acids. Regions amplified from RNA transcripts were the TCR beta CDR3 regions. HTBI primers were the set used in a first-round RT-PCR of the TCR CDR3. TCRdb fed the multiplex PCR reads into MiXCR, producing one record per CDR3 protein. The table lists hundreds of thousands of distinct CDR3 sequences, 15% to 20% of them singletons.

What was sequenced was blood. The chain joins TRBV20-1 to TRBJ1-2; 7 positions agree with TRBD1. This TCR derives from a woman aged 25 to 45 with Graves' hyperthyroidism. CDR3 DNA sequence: TGCAGTGCACCGAGGACAGGCTATGGCTACACCTTC. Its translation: CSAPRTGYGYTF.